The 16 T cell receptor beta chains in this list originate from one sample, sequenced in a study of regulatory T cells in long-lasting Graves disease. The authors built TCR beta libraries using iRepertoire HTBI primers and Arm-PCR of CDR3 regions. TCRdb re-derived calls from the multiplex PCR reads in MiXCR, one entry per CDR3 protein. The table includes approximately 350,000 distinct CDR3 sequences, roughly 15% detected once. This sample's time point: newly diagnosed GD, antithyroid drugs for less than 3 months. Extracted PBMC RNA gave rise to the TCR library. This sample was shared with a second study, whose subject was T cells in Graves' hyperthyroidism and ophthalmopathy.

Here the sequenced sample was peripheral blood mononuclear cells (PBMCs), taken at new diagnosis, from a patient treated with antithyroid drugs. The receptor set was obtained from a woman between 18 and 29 years old with Graves disease.

The chain carries TRBV4-2 and TRBJ2-3; D might be TRBD2 (7 bases). CDR3 length: 20 amino acids. Trimming left V 1 base short and J 0 bases short, with 23 bases between. The V gene's germline CDR1 is LGHNA and CDR2 YNFKEQ. This CDR3 reads CASSQGGGLASGDSTDTQYF. The CDR3 DNA is TGTGCCAGCAGCCAAGGAGGGGGTCTGGCTAGCGGAGACAGCACAGATACGCAGTATTTT.

This clonotype was counted at least ten times. This chain uses TRBV6-2 or TRBV6-3 with TRBJ2-2; maybe TRBD2 (6 bases). V lost 6 bases and J lost 4, with 9 bases in between. The CDR3 sequence is 13 residues long. The V gene's germline CDR1 is MNHEY and CDR2 SVGEGT. CDR3 nucleotides: TGTGCCAGCAGCCTCGGGGGCACCGGGGAGCTGTTTTTT. Translation gives CASSLGGTGELFF.

The rearrangement joins TRBV29-1 to TRBJ1-2; D ambiguous. The CDR3 is 10 amino acids. Germline lookup yields CDR1 SQVTM and CDR2 ANQGSEA. The ends were cut back, 7 bases at V and 6 bases at J, with 9 bases in the middle. In nucleotides, the CDR3 is TGCAGCGGACTTACAGATGGCTACACCTTC. It translates to CSGLTDGYTF.

This clonotype has ten or more counts. V usage is TRBV2 and J usage is TRBJ2-7, with 10 nucleotides matching TRBD1. The germline gives CDR1 SNHLY, CDR2 FYNNEI. The V gene end was trimmed by 4 bases and the J gene end by 3 bases; junction bases not matched to a gene: 6. The CDR3 covers 15 residues. In nucleotides, the CDR3 is TGTGCCAGCAGTGCCCCGGGACAGGGGTTCTACGAGCAGTACTTC. Its protein product is CASSAPGQGFYEQYF.

This clonotype was picked up many times. This chain joins TRBV7-9 and TRBJ2-5, with D unclear. The germline gives CDR1 SEHNR, CDR2 FQNEAQ (reference sequence). CDR3 length: 14 amino acids. V was trimmed by 7 bases and J by 0 bases, leaving 12 bases between them. CDR3 loop: CASTPGEYQETQYF. The CDR3 coding sequence is TGTGCCAGCACCCCAGGAGAGTACCAAGAGACCCAGTACTTC.

This clonotype turned up a few times. CDR3 coding DNA: TGTGCCAGCTCACCACAGGGGGACATCTCTGGAAACACCATATATTTT. Its protein is CASSPQGDISGNTIYF. This chain connects TRBV18 to TRBJ1-3, with a possible D match to TRBD1 (6 bases). V was cut by 1 base and J by 0 bases, with 10 bases left in between. CDR1 is KGHSH and CDR2 is LQKENI in the germline V gene. This CDR3 comprises 16 residues.

V and J are TRBV10-3 and TRBJ2-7, with a tentative D call TRBD1 (6 bases). Deletions cut 5 bases from V and 3 bases from J, with 11 bases between. Germline CDR1 reads ENHRY; CDR2 reads SYGVKD. The CDR3 is 13 residues long. The CDR3 DNA reads TGTGCCATCAGTACCCAGGGGATCTACGAGCAGTACTTC. This codes for CAISTQGIYEQYF.

About this clonotype: A read error may explain this, as a much larger clone is one base away. V usage is TRBV6-6 and J usage is TRBJ2-7; D is perhaps TRBD1 or TRBD2 (5 bases each). The ends were cut back, 0 bases at V and 3 bases at J, with 12 bases in the middle. This CDR3 has 15 amino acids. Germline V CDR1 and CDR2: MNHNY, SVGAGI (reference sequence). Here the CDR3 reads CASSYSYGDLYEQYF. The CDR3 region has the DNA TGTGCCAGCAGTTACTCGTACGGGGACCTCTACGAGCAGTACTTC.

This clonotype was detected many times. The rearrangement joins TRBV14 to TRBJ2-1, with unresolved D. Trimming cost V 3 bases and J 6 bases, with 15 bases left between them. Germline V gives CDR1 SGHDN, CDR2 FVKESK. The CDR3 consists of 15 residues. The CDR3 is CASSHRHGEFNEQFF. The DNA of the CDR3 is TGTGCCAGCAGCCACCGGCACGGAGAATTCAATGAGCAGTTCTTC.

This clonotype was detected ten times or more. This chain connects TRBV6-2 or TRBV6-3 to TRBJ2-3; perhaps TRBD2 as D (6 bases). Trimming cost V 0 bases and J 4 bases, with 11 bases left between them. The CDR3 has 15 amino acids. Per the germline V gene, CDR1 is MNHEY and CDR2 is SVGEGT. CDR3 sequence reads: CASSYSSGGSDTQYF. CDR3 bases: TGTGCCAGCAGTTACTCTAGCGGCGGTTCAGATACGCAGTATTTT.

This clonotype was found many times. The chain links TRBV5-1 to TRBJ2-2; D gene unclear. V lost 0 bases to trimming and J lost 6 bases, with 6 bases between them. CDR1 SGHRS and CDR2 YFSETQ come from the germline V gene. The CDR3 is 13 amino acids. The CDR3 spells CASSLGDAGELFF. CDR3 DNA sequence: TGCGCCAGCAGCTTGGGTGATGCCGGGGAGCTGTTTTTT.

This clonotype was counted ten times or more. The V and J genes are TRBV7-3 and TRBJ2-1, with D uncertain. The V and J ends lost 3 bases and 7 bases respectively, with 13 bases between them. CDR1 and CDR2 from the germline V gene are SGHTA and FQGTGA. The CDR3 extends over 14 amino acids. The chain's CDR3 is CASSFSRDGNEQFF. CDR3 nucleotides: TGTGCCAGCAGCTTTAGTAGGGATGGGAATGAGCAGTTCTTC.

In this sample, this clonotype turned up many times. V usage is TRBV4-1 and J usage is TRBJ1-1; 9 bases are shared with TRBD1. This CDR3 comprises 16 residues. In germline, CDR1 is MGHRA, CDR2 YSYEKL. Unmatched junction bases numbered 10, after V lost 2 bases and J lost 6 bases. The CDR3 nucleotides are TGCGCCAGCAGCCAACGGGACAGGGAGGCCAATGCTGAAGCTTTCTTT. It translates to CASSQRDREANAEAFF.

This clonotype has at least ten counts. The rearrangement uses TRBV3-1 and TRBJ1-1; the D gene is possibly TRBD1 (6 bases). CDR1 is LGHDT and CDR2 is YNNKEL in the germline V gene (reference sequence). V dropped 0 bases and J dropped 5 bases, with 13 bases sitting between them. CDR3 length: 15 residues. CDR3 sequence: CASSQDLLQGTEAFF. The CDR3 DNA sequence: TGTGCCAGCAGCCAAGACTTATTACAGGGTACTGAAGCTTTCTTT.

This clonotype was observed at least ten times. The CDR3 DNA follows: TGTGCCAGCAGCTTAGGGCGGGGCGCCGAGCAGTACTTC. As protein: CASSLGRGAEQYF. The chain employs TRBV13 and TRBJ2-7; perhaps TRBD2 as D (6 bases). The CDR3 is 13 residues long. CDR1 and CDR2 (germline): PRHDT, FYEKMQ (reference sequence). The V gene lost 0 bases and the J gene lost 6 bases, with 9 bases spanning the gap.

This sequence joins TRBV28 and TRBJ2-7, with D hard to call. The CDR3 sequence is 16 residues long. Between the trimmed V and J ends, which lost 4 bases and 0 bases, there was a span of 16 bases. In germline, CDR1 is MDHEN, CDR2 SYDVKM. The CDR3 is CASSSAPTASSYEQYF. The CDR3 DNA reads as TGTGCCAGCAGTTCCGCCCCGACGGCGAGCTCCTACGAGCAGTACTTC.